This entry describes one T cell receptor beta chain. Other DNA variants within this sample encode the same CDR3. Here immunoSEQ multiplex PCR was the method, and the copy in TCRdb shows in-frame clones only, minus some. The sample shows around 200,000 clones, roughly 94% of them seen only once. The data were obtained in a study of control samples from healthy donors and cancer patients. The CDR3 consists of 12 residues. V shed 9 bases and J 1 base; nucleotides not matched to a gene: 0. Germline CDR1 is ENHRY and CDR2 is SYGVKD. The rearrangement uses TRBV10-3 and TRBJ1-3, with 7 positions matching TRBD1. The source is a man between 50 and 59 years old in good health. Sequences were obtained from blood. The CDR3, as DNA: TGTGCCATGACAGGGTCTGGAAACACCATATATTTT. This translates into CAMTGSGNTIYF.